This is a list of T cell receptor beta chains from one sample in a study of cytomegalovirus exposure and HLA in healthy donors. The assay was immunoSEQ multiplex PCR, and TCRdb's table has in-frame clones only and misses some. This repertoire shows around 150,000 clones, approximately 62% found once; its top ten account for around 1.6%. Sample: PBMCs. All receptors derive from a human donor in good health. CDR3s include the opening cysteine and the closing phenylalanine or tryptophan. The D gene is left open where the match is weak. The size of a clone is reported for some rows only, either as once, few or many, or as a class for expanded clones.

J gene	D gene	V gene	CDR3 length	clone size	CDR3 DNA	CDR3 protein
TRBJ1-5	.	TRBV4-3	18	.	TGCGCCAGCAGCCAAGTAATCGGGGGGCTTTATAGCAATCAGCCCCAGCATTTT	CASSQVIGGLYSNQPQHF
TRBJ2-2	TRBD2	TRBV10-1	16	.	TGCGCCAGCAGTGAATGGACTAGCGGGAGCCCCGGGGAGCTGTTTTTT	CASSEWTSGSPGELFF
TRBJ2-1	.	TRBV27	12	.	TGTGCCAGCAGTTTATCGGGGCTTGAGCAGTTCTTC	CASSLSGLEQFF
TRBJ1-3	.	TRBV18	15	.	TGTGCCAGCTCACCACCATCCACTACTGGAAACACCATATATTTT	CASSPPSTTGNTIYF
TRBJ2-1	TRBD2	TRBV5-5	15	.	TGTGCCAGCAGCCCTACCAGACTAGCGGGAGATGAGCAGTTCTTC	CASSPTRLAGDEQFF
TRBJ2-1	.	TRBV10-3	14	once	TGTGCCATCAGTGAAGGGGATAGGGGCGATGAGCAGTTCTTC	CAISEGDRGDEQFF
TRBJ2-3	TRBD1	TRBV6-1	15	.	TGTGCCAGCAGTGGACAGGGGGCGAGCGCAGATACGCAGTATTTT	CASSGQGASADTQYF
TRBJ2-1	.	TRBV5-1	16	.	TGCGCCAGCAGCTTGGAGGGATCGGCGGGAACAAATGAGCAGTTCTTC	CASSLEGSAGTNEQFF
TRBJ2-7	TRBD1	TRBV27	13	.	TGTGCCAGCAGTTGGACAGGGGTCCACGAGCAGTACTTC	CASSWTGVHEQYF
TRBJ2-5	.	TRBV9	14	.	TGTGCCAGCAGCGTAGGAACAGTCCAAGAGACCCAGTACTTC	CASSVGTVQETQYF
TRBJ2-5	TRBD1	TRBV5-1	13	.	TGCGCCAGCAGCCCGACAGGGGCCGAGACCCAGTACTTC	CASSPTGAETQYF
TRBJ2-3	.	TRBV10-1	14	.	TGCGCCAGCAGTGCCGGGACTAGCACAGATACGCAGTATTTT	CASSAGTSTDTQYF
TRBJ2-7	.	TRBV5-8	13	few	TGTGCCAGCAGCTTTAGGAGTTCCTACGAGCAGTACTTC	CASSFRSSYEQYF
TRBJ2-7	.	TRBV27	15	few	TGTGCCAGCAGAGAATACCCGGTTGCCTCCTACGAGCAGTACTTC	CASREYPVASYEQYF
TRBJ1-2	.	TRBV18	14	.	TGTGCCAGCTCACTCGACGGGGGAGTACATGGCTACACCTTC	CASSLDGGVHGYTF
TRBJ2-6	.	TRBV7-8	18	.	TGTGCCAGCAGCTTTCGGTGGGGCCCGAGCTCTGGGGCCAACGTCCTGACTTTC	CASSFRWGPSSGANVLTF
TRBJ2-6	.	TRBV29-1	14	once	TGCAGCGTTACGGCGGGGAGAGGGGCCAACGTCCTGACTTTC	CSVTAGRGANVLTF
TRBJ2-5	.	TRBV6-6	14	.	TGTGCCAGCAGACTACCTGGGGGCGGAGAAGCCCAGTACTTC	CASRLPGGGEAQYF
TRBJ2-1	.	TRBV14	16	.	TGTGCCAGCAGCAGAGTACCGAGGGAGGCACACAATGAGCAGTTCTTC	CASSRVPREAHNEQFF
TRBJ1-4	.	TRBV28	18	.	TGTGCCAGCAGTGAGACTAGGGTTCCGGTTCTGGATAATGAAAAACTGTTTTTT	CASSETRVPVLDNEKLFF
TRBJ2-1	TRBD1	TRBV10-3	16	.	TGTGCCATCAGTGAGGATGGACAGGGCTCCTACAATGAGCAGTTCTTC	CAISEDGQGSYNEQFF
TRBJ2-5	.	TRBV18	13	.	TGTGCCAGCTCACCAGTCAGGGGCGAGACCCAGTACTTC	CASSPVRGETQYF
TRBJ2-5	.	TRBV9	13	few	TGTGCCAGCAGCGAGAGCGGTCAAGAGACCCAGTACTTC	CASSESGQETQYF
TRBJ1-3	.	TRBV6-5	15	.	TGTGCCAGCAGTGCAACAGGGTTTGCTGGAAACACCATATATTTT	CASSATGFAGNTIYF
TRBJ2-3	.	TRBV4-1	16	.	TGCGCCAGCAGCCAAGAGTCGGCTAGAAGGAAAGATGCGCAGTATTTT	CASSQESARRKDAQYF
TRBJ2-7	TRBD2	TRBV14	16	.	TGTGCCAGCAGCCCCGGACTAGCGGCAAAAAACTACGAGCAGTACTTC	CASSPGLAAKNYEQYF
TRBJ2-7	TRBD2	TRBV27	16	.	TGTGCCAGCAGTTCCCCAGGGAGCGGGAGGGTCCACGAGCAGTACTTC	CASSSPGSGRVHEQYF
TRBJ1-3	.	TRBV25-1	15	.	TGTGCCAGCAGTGAAGACAGTTTCTCTGGAAACACCATATATTTT	CASSEDSFSGNTIYF
TRBJ1-2	.	TRBV28	15	.	TGTGCCAGCAGTTTAACGGGCGGGCACCTCTATGGCTACACCTTC	CASSLTGGHLYGYTF
TRBJ2-2	TRBD1	TRBV10-3	12	.	TGTGCCACCGACAGGGGGGTCGGGGAGCTGTTTTTT	CATDRGVGELFF
TRBJ2-3	.	TRBV15	14	.	TGTGCCACCAGCACCGTCGGGGGCACAGATACGCAGTATTTT	CATSTVGGTDTQYF
TRBJ2-1	.	TRBV9	14	few	TGTGCCAGCAGCGTAGGCGGGACCTACAATGAGCAGTTCTTC	CASSVGGTYNEQFF
TRBJ2-3	.	TRBV2	16	.	TGTGCCAGCAGCCCGGAGGCAGGCCTTCCCCCAGATACGCAGTATTTT	CASSPEAGLPPDTQYF
TRBJ1-6	TRBD1	TRBV5-6	15	.	TGTGCCAGCAGCCTAAGGGACAGGGAGGGCTCACCCCTCCACTTT	CASSLRDREGSPLHF
TRBJ2-3	.	TRBV28	15	.	TGTGCCAGCAGTCACCCGAGGCGGTCCACAGATACGCAGTATTTT	CASSHPRRSTDTQYF
TRBJ2-5	TRBD1	TRBV6-5	14	.	TGTGCCAGCAGTTCCAACAGGGGGCGAGAGACCCAGTACTTC	CASSSNRGRETQYF
TRBJ2-5	TRBD1	TRBV29-1	14	.	TGCAGCGTCCCAAGTGGGACAGGCGGGGAGACCCAGTACTTC	CSVPSGTGGETQYF
TRBJ2-2	.	TRBV27	13	.	TGTGCCAGCAGTTCCGGACTCTTCGGGGAGCTGTTTTTT	CASSSGLFGELFF
TRBJ2-3	TRBD2	TRBV7-3	15	.	TGTGCCAGCAGCCCTAGCGGGGAGGTCACAGATACGCAGTATTTT	CASSPSGEVTDTQYF
TRBJ2-5	.	TRBV11-2	16	few	TGTGCCAGCAGCTTAGGGATTGGGGGCGATTGGGAGACCCAGTACTTC	CASSLGIGGDWETQYF
TRBJ2-7	TRBD1	TRBV27	15	.	TGTGCCAGCAGTTTAGCCGGGACAGGGGGCTACGAGCAGTACTTC	CASSLAGTGGYEQYF
TRBJ2-3	TRBD2	TRBV14	16	.	TGTGCCAGCAGCGCTCCTAGCGGGAGTCTCACAGATACGCAGTATTTT	CASSAPSGSLTDTQYF
TRBJ2-3	.	TRBV19	13	.	TGTGCCAGTAGTAGGCGGGGCGGCGATACGCAGTATTTT	CASSRRGGDTQYF